This T cell receptor beta chain came from a study of blood T cell repertoires in COVID-19. Study information: Acute and convalescent COVID-19 samples came from the United States, Italy and Spain. Sources were T cells, B-cell-depleted T cells, or PBMCs; the material itself was cDNA or gDNA.

TCRdb keeps only in-frame clones here, not all; method: immunoSEQ multiplex PCR. Among roughly 120,000 clones listed, under 75% were seen once. This TCR came from a woman aged 55-69 years with acute or convalescent COVID-19. Sample: peripheral blood.

In DNA form, the CDR3 reads TGTGCCAGCAAGGGTTTAACAGGGGATGGCAAAAACATTCAGTACTTC. It codes for CASKGLTGDGKNIQYF. V is TRBV21-1 and J is TRBJ2-4; the tabulated D call, TRBD1, remains unverified against the DNA. TRBV21-1 is described as a pseudogene. The CDR3 runs to 16 residues.